The following is a T cell receptor (beta chain) sequence with its context. This sample is drawn from a study of blood T cell repertoires in COVID-19. Across the whole study: Whether acute or convalescent, the COVID-19 samples came from the United States, Italy and Spain.

Patients from Seattle were sampled longitudinally, starting during active infection. The CDR3 sequence is 14 residues long. V was clipped by 2 bases and J by 4 bases; unmatched bases: 3. CDR1 is MNHEY and CDR2 is SVGAGI in the germline V gene. Authors' analysis steps: Estimation of nucleated cell counts was performed using reference gene primer amplification. Sequencing was performed with immunoSEQ multiplex PCR; in TCRdb, only in-frame clones are kept and a portion is missing. V, J and clone size are taken as reported in that table, and D and trimming were inferred from the DNA itself. The sample comprises around 300,000 clones, 85% to 90% of which are singletons, and less than 3.5% rests with the top ten.

This TCR derives from a woman aged 25 to 39 with COVID-19, enrolled during active disease. Sample: peripheral blood. The V gene is TRBV6-5, the J gene TRBJ1-2, with 8 bases lining up with TRBD1. The CDR3 bases are TGTGCCAGCAGTTACGCCACAGGGGGCTATGGCTACACCTTC. Amino acids: CASSYATGGYGYTF.